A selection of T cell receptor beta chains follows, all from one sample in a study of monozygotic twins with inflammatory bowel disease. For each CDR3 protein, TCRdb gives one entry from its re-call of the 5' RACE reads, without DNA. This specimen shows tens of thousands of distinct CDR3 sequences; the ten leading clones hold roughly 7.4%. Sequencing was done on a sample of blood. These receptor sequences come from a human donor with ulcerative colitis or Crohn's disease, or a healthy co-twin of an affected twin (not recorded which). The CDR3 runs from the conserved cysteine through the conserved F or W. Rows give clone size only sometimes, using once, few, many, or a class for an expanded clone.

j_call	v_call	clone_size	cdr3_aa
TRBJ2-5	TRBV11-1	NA	CASSLETTSGGKTQYF
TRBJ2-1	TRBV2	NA	CASRRGTRGPSYNEQFF
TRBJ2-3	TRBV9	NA	CASSVRSASTDTQYF
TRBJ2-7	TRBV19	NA	CASRPRRSSYEQYF
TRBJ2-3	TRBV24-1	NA	CACMSGGSTDTQYF
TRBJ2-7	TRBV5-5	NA	CASRYRDGHTYEQYF
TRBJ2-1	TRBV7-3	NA	CASSPSGGSYNEQFF
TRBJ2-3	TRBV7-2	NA	CASSFSLPTDTQYF
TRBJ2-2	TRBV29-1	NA	CSVAQGAGGELFF
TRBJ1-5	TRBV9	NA	CASSVLGEVNQPQHF
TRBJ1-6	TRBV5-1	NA	CASSLDTSSYNSPLHF
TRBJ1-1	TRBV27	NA	CASSSARQGTTGAFF
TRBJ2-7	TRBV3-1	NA	CASSQDRRQGASEQYF
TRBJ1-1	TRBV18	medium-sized	CASSYGEDTEAFF
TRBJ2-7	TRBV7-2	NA	CASSRAPLAGVEQYF
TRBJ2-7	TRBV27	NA	CASSPGRGAPPYEQYF
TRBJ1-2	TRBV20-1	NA	CSARPVEDSYGYTF
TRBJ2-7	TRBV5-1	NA	CASSLGRSLSYEQYF
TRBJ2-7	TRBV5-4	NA	CASSLAWDRGEQYF
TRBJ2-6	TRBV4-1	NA	CASSQAGRVSGANVLTF
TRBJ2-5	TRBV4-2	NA	CASSSSLGQGWETQYF
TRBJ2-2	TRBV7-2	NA	CASSTRTSFAGELFF
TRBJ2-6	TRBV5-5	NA	CATFEVPGANVLTF
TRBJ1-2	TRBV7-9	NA	CASSSHLGQGNYGYTF
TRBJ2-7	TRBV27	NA	CASSRWTGGLYEQYF
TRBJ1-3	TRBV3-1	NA	CASSQNGGPGNTIYF
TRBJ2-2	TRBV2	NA	CASSVEGITGELFF
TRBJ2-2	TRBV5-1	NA	CASSSGEAGELFF
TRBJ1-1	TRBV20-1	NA	CSARTDMNTEAFF
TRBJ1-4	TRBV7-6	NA	CASSFQTGQRNEKLFF
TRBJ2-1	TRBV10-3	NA	CAITPQPLTDYNEQFF
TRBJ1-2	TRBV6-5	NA	CASRGRNDGYTF
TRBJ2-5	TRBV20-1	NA	CSAGRTSKETQYF
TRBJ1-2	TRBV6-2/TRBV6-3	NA	CASSRTGNRGYTF
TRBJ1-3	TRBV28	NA	CASSFLSRGRFDSGNTIYF
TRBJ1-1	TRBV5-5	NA	CASSSESGTLPEAFF
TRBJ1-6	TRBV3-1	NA	CATGGSYNSPLHF
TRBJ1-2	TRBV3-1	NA	CASSQIWYETSYGYTF
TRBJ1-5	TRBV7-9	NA	CASSLMGRNQPQHF
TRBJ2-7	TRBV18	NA	CASSQGRGQAYEQYF
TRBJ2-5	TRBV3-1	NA	CASSPGNQETQYF
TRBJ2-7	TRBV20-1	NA	CSARDGVQGAYEQYF